The rows below give T cell receptor beta chains drawn from one sample of a study of blood T cell repertoires in COVID-19. Profiled with immunoSEQ multiplex PCR; TCRdb holds only in-frame clones, not every one. The sample yields over 120,000 clones, about 80% seen once. The sequenced material came from peripheral blood. All receptors derive from a woman aged 60-75 years with acute or convalescent COVID-19. Both conserved end residues are part of each CDR3. Each record gives: J gene, V gene, D gene, clone size, CDR3 protein, CDR3 DNA. A D gene is named only where the DNA matches it firmly. Size is stated for part of the rows, as once, few or many counts, or as a class when the clone is expanded.

TRBJ2-7	TRBV7-2	.	.	CASSLGGKGRYEQYF	TGTGCCAGCAGCTTAGGAGGGAAGGGCCGCTACGAGCAGTACTTC
TRBJ2-5	TRBV13	TRBD2	.	CASRFSGVWGTQYF	TGTGCCAGCAGGTTTAGCGGGGTATGGGGGACCCAGTACTTC
TRBJ1-2	TRBV11-2	.	.	CASSWAGGNYGYTF	TGTGCCAGCAGCTGGGCGGGGGGGAACTATGGCTACACCTTC
TRBJ2-5	TRBV7-8	TRBD2	.	CASSLGRRRGLVFQETQYF	TGTGCCAGCAGCTTAGGAAGGCGTAGGGGACTAGTATTCCAAGAGACCCAGTACTTC
TRBJ2-7	TRBV28	TRBD2	.	CASRVAGVYEQYF	TGTGCCAGCAGGGTAGCGGGAGTCTACGAGCAGTACTTC
TRBJ2-3	TRBV11-3	TRBD2	.	CASSGLGATDTQYF	TGTGCCAGCAGCGGACTAGGGGCCACAGATACGCAGTATTTT
TRBJ2-7	TRBV19	.	.	CASSIGQAAGGSYEQYF	TGTGCCAGTAGTATTGGACAGGCAGCGGGTGGTTCGTACGAGCAGTACTTC
TRBJ1-1	TRBV6-7	TRBD1	.	CASSYSMTGLNTEAFF	TGTGCCAGCAGTTACTCCATGACAGGGTTGAACACTGAAGCTTTCTTT
TRBJ2-2	TRBV19	TRBD1	.	CASRSRDLGQGTGELFF	TGTGCCAGTAGATCCCGGGACCTGGGACAGGGGACCGGGGAGCTGTTTTTT
TRBJ2-3	TRBV9	TRBD2	.	CASSPRWGGDTQYF	TGTGCCAGCAGCCCTCGTTGGGGGGGGGATACGCAGTATTTT
TRBJ2-1	TRBV7-6	.	.	CASSYRDTYNEQFF	TGTGCCAGCAGCTACCGGGACACCTACAATGAGCAGTTCTTC
TRBJ1-1	TRBV12-3/TRBV12-4	.	few	CASSIHRGEAFF	TGTGCCAGCAGCATCCACCGGGGTGAAGCTTTCTTT